This TCR beta chain was obtained from a study of blood T cell repertoires in COVID-19. On the study more broadly: T cells, B-cell-depleted T cells, or PBMCs supplied cDNA or gDNA.

CDR3 length: 16 residues. The germline V gene has CDR1 SGHRS and CDR2 YFSETQ. The V end was cut by 2 bases, the J end by 4 bases, with 18 bases between. This table comes from immunoSEQ multiplex PCR, and its TCRdb copy is limited to in-frame clones, with some not included. There are around 99,000 clones in the sample; roughly 88% occur only once, and 7.9% lies in the top ten. The source material was peripheral blood. This chain joins TRBV5-1 and TRBJ2-5, with a weak D call TRBD1 (6 bases). This TCR came from an elderly woman with active or convalescent COVID-19. This CDR3 is CASSFAPAGDVETQYF. CDR3 nucleotide sequence: TGCGCCAGCAGCTTTGCACCGGCAGGGGACGTAGAGACCCAGTACTTC.